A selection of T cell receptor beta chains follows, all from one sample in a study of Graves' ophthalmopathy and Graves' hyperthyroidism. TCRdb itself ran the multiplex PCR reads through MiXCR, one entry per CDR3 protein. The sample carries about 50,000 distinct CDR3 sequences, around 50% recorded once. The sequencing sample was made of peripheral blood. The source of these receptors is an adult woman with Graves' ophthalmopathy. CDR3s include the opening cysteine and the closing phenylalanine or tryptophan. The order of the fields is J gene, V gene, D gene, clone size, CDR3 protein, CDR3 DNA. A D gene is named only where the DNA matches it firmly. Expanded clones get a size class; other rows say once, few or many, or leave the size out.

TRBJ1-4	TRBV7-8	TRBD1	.	CASTQKGQTTNEKLVF	TGCGCCAGCACCCAAAAGGGACAGACAACTAATGAGAAACTGGTTTTT
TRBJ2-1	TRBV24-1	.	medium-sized	CATSDPNYNEQFF	TGTGCCACCAGTGACCCGAACTACAATGAGCAGTTCTTC
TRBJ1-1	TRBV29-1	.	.	CSVDRGGTFF	TGCAGCGTTGATCGGGGGGGAACTTTCTTT
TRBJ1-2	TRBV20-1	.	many	CSASGQKYGYTF	TGCAGTGCTAGTGGGCAGAAATATGGCTACACCTTC
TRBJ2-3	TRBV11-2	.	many	CASSLPSGDTQYF	TGTGCCAGCAGCTTACCGTCCGGGGATACGCAGTATTTT
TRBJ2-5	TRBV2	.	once	CASSDRSWETQYF	TGTGCCAGCAGTGACCGGTCGTGGGAGACCCAGTACTTC
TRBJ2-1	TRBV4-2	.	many	CASSPTDPWEQFF	TGTGCCAGCAGTCCAACAGATCCCTGGGAGCAGTTCTTC
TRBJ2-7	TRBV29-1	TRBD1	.	CSVGQGPPYEQYF	TGCAGCGTTGGACAGGGTCCCCCCTACGAGCAGTACTTC
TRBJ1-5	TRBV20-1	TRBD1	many	CSARVGTGVGGNQPQHF	TGCAGTGCTAGAGTCGGGACAGGGGTGGGTGGCAATCAGCCCCAGCATTTT
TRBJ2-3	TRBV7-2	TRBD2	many	CASSRTSGFVDTQYF	TGTGCCAGCAGCCGGACTAGCGGGTTCGTGGATACGCAGTATTTT
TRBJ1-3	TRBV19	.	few	CASSRSLSTHGNTIYF	TGTGCCAGTAGTCGTTCCTTGTCGACGCATGGAAACACCATATATTTT
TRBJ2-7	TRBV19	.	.	CASSIVGDTLYEQYF	TGTGCCAGTAGTATAGTAGGGGACACGCTCTACGAGCAGTACTTC
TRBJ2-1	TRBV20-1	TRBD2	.	CSARLGLAGNEQFF	TGCAGTGCTAGATTGGGACTAGCGGGCAATGAGCAGTTCTTC